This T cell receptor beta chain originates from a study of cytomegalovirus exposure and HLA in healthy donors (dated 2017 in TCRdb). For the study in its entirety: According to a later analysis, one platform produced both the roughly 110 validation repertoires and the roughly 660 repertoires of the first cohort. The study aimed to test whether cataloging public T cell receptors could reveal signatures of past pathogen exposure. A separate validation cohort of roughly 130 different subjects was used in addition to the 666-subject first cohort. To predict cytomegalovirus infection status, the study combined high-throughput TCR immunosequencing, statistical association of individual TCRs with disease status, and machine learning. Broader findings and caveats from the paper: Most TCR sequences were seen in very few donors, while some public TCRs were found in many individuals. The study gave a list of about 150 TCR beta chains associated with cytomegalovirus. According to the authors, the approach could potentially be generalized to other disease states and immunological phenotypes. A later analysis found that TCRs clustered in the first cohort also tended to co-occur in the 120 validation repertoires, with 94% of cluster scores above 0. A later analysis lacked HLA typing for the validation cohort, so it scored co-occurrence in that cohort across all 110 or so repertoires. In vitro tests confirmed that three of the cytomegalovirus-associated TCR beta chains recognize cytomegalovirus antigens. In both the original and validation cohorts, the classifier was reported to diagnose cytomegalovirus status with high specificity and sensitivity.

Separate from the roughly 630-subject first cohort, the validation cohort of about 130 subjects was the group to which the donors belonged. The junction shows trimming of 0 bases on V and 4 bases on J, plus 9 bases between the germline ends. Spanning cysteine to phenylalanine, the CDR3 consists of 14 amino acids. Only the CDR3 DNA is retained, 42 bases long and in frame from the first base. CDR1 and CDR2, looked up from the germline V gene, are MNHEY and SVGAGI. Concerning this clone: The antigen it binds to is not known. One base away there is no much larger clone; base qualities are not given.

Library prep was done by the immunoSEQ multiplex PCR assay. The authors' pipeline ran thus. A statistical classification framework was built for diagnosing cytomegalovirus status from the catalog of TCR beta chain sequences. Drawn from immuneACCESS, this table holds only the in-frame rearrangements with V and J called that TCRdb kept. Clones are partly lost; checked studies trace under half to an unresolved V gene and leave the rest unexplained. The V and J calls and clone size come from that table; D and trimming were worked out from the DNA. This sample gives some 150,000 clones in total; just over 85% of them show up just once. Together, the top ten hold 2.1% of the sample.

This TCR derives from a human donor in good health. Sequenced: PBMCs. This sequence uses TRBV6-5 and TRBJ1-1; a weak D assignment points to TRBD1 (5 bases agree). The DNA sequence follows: TGTGCCAGCAGTTACTCGCAGGGAGGCACTGAAGCTTTCTTT. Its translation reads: CASSYSQGGTEAFF.